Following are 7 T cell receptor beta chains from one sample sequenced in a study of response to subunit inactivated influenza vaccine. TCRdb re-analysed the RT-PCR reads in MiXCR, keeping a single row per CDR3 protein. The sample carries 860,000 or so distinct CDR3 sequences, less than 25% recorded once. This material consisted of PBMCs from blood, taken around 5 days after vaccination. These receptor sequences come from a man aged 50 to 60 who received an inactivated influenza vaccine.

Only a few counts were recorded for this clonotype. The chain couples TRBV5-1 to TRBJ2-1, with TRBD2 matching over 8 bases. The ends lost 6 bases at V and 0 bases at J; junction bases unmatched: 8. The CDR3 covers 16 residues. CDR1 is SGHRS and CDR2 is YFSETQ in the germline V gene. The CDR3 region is CASNRAGGSSYNEQFF. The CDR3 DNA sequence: TGCGCCAGCAATCGGGCGGGGGGCAGCTCCTACAATGAGCAGTTCTTC.

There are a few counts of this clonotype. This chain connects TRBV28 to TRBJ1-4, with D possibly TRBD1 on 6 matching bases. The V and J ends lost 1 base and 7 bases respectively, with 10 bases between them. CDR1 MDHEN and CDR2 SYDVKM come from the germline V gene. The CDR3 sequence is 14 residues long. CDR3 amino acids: CASSLFRGSEKLFF. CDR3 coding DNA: TGTGCCAGCAGTTTATTCAGGGGAAGTGAAAAACTGTTTTTT.

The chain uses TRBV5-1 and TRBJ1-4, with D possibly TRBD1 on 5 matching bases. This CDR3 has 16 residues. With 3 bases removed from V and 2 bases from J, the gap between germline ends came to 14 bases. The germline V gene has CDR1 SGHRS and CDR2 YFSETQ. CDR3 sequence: CASSSAGAATNEKLFF. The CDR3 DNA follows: TGCGCCAGCAGCTCCGCCGGGGCAGCGACTAATGAAAAACTGTTTTTT.

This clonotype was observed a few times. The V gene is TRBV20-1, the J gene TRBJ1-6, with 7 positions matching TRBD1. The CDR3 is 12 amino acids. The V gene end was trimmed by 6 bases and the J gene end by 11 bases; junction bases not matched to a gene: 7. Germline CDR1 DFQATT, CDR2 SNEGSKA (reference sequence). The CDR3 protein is CSAATGIAPLHF. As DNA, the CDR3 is TGCAGTGCCGCGACAGGGATAGCACCCCTCCACTTT.

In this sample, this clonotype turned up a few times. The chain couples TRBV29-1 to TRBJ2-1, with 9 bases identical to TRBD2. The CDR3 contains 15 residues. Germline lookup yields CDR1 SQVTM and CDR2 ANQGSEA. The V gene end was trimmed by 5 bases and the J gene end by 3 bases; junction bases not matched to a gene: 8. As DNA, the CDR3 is TGCAGCGTTTACGGTTCACTAGCGGGCTACAATGAGCAGTTCTTC. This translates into CSVYGSLAGYNEQFF.

CDR3 sequence reads: CASSRDWTSGANVLTF. CDR3 nucleotides: TGCGCCAGCAGCCGGGACTGGACCTCTGGGGCCAACGTCCTGACTTTC. V and J are TRBV4-3 and TRBJ2-6, with D perhaps TRBD2 (6 bases). Germline CDR1 is LGHNA and CDR2 is YSLEER. The V end was cut by 4 bases, the J end by 0 bases, with 10 bases between. This CDR3 spans 16 amino acids.

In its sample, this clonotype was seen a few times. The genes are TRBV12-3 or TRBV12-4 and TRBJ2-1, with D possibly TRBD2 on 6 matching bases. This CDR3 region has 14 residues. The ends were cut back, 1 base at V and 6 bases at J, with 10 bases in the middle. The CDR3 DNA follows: TGTGCCAGCAGTTTAGTGGAGGGAACCAATGAGCAGTTCTTC. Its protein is CASSLVEGTNEQFF.